The sequence of this T cell receptor (beta chain) was determined in a study of Graves' ophthalmopathy and Graves' hyperthyroidism. There are 15 residues in the CDR3. The J segment lost 1 base and the V segment lost 5 bases, leaving 7 bases of the junction unmatched. CDR1 and CDR2 from the germline V gene are MNHEY and SMNVEV (reference sequence). This clonotype was counted at least ten times. Scientists amplified the TCR beta CDR3 regions from RNA transcripts. The first round was an RT-PCR with HTBI primers, and the second round was a multiplex PCR. TCRdb re-called the multiplex PCR reads through MiXCR, storing one row per CDR3 protein. Among some 350,000 distinct CDR3 sequences listed, 17% were seen once.

V and J are TRBV27 and TRBJ1-1; 7 bases align to TRBD1. This receptor was taken from an adult woman with stable Graves' hyperthyroidism. What was sequenced was peripheral blood. The DNA of the CDR3 is TGTGCCAGCAGTCCCTGGGACAGCCCGAACACTGAAGCTTTCTTT. This encodes CASSPWDSPNTEAFF.